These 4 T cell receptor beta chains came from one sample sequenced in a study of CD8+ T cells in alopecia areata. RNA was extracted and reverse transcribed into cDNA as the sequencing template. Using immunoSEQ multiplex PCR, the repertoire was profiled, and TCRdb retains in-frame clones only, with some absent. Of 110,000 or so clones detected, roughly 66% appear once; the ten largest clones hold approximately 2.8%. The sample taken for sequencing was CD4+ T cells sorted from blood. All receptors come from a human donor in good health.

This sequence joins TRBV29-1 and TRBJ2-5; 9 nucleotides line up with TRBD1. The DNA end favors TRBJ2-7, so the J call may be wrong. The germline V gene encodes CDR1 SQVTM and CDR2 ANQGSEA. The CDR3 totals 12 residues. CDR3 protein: CSVLQGAHEQYF. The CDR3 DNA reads TGCAGCGTCCTACAGGGGGCCCACGAGCAGTACTTC.

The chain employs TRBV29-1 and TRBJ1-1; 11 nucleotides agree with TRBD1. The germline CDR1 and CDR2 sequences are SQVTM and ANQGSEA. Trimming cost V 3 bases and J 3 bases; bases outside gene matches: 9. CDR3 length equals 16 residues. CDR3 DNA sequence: TGCAGCGTTGAGGCCGGGACAGGGGGTATCGACACTGAAGCTTTCTTT. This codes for CSVEAGTGGIDTEAFF.

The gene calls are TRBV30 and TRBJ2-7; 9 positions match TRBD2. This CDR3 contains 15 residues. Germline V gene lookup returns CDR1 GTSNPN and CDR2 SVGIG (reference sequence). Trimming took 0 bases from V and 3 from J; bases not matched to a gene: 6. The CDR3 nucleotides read TGTGCCTGGAGTGTACGAGCGGGGGGCTTCTACGAGCAGTACTTC. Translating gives CAWSVRAGGFYEQYF.

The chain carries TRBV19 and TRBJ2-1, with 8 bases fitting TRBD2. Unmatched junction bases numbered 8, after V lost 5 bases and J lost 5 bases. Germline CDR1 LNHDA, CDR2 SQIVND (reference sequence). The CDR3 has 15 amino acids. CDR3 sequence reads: CASSLTSGRHNEQFF. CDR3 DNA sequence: TGTGCCAGTAGTCTTACTAGCGGCCGCCACAATGAGCAGTTCTTC.